This TCR beta chain was sequenced for a study of T cells after yellow fever vaccination. Study results and limitations: It was a small share of clonotypes that appeared in both CD4 and CD8 compartments.

This CDR3 has 15 amino acids. V was shortened by 2 bases and J by 0 bases, with 11 bases between the two germline ends. Per germline, CDR1 SGHTA and CDR2 FQGNSA. As concerns this clonotype: What it recognizes is unknown.

Via MiXCR, TCRdb re-called the 5' RACE reads, giving one row per CDR3 protein. The data contain a few hundred thousand distinct CDR3 sequences, around 8.1% of them seen just once; the ten biggest clones take up roughly 15%. Here the sequenced sample was PBMCs, taken about 49 days after the first yellow fever vaccination. This sequence was found in a man between 18 and 35 years old who received the YFV17D yellow fever vaccine. The rearrangement links TRBV7-2 to TRBJ2-7; D is perhaps TRBD1 (5 bases). This chain's CDR3 is CASSLQGSVSYEQYF. The CDR3 DNA follows: TGTGCCAGCAGCTTACAGGGATCCGTCTCCTACGAGCAGTACTTC.